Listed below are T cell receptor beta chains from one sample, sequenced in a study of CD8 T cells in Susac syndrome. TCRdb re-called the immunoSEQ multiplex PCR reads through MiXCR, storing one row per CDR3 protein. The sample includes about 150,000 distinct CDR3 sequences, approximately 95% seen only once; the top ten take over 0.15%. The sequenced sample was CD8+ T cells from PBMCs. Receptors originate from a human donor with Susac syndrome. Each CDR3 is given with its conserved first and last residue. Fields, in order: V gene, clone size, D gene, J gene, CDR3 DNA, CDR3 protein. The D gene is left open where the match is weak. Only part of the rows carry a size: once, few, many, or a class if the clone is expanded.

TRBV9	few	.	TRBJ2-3	TGTGCCAGCAGCGTAGTTGGGACAGATACGCAGTATTTT	CASSVVGTDTQYF
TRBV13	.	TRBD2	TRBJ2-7	TGTGCCAGCAGCCTCCGGGCGGGAGCGGACACCTACGAGCAGTACTTC	CASSLRAGADTYEQYF
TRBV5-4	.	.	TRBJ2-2	TGTGCCAGCAGCTTGCATCCGGAGATGAACACCGGGGAGCTGTTTTTT	CASSLHPEMNTGELFF
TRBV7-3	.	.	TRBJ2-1	TGTGCCAGCAGCTTAACGCTAGAGCAGTTCTTC	CASSLTLEQFF
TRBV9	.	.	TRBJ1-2	TGTGCCAGCAGCGTCTCGAGGGTAGACTATGGCTACACCTTC	CASSVSRVDYGYTF
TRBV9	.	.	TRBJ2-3	TGTGCCAGCAGCTCGACCGGGATACAGTTTTCCGATACGCAGTATTTT	CASSSTGIQFSDTQYF
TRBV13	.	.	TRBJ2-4	TGTGCCAGCAGCATCAAGCTTAGGGGAAACATTCAGTACTTC	CASSIKLRGNIQYF
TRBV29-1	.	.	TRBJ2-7	TGCAGCGTTGACGAAGGATCATCCTACGAGCAGTACTTC	CSVDEGSSYEQYF
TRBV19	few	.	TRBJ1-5	TGTGCCAGTAGTATCAAATCACGTAATCAGCCCCAGCATTTT	CASSIKSRNQPQHF
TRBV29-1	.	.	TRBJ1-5	TGCAGCGTTGGGGTGGACGGAGATCAGCCCCAGCATTTT	CSVGVDGDQPQHF
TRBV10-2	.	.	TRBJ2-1	TGCGCCAGCACCATAGCGGACTCCTACAATGAGCAGTTCTTC	CASTIADSYNEQFF
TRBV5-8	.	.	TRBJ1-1	TGTGCCAGCACCTACACGAACACTGAAGCTTTCTTT	CASTYTNTEAFF
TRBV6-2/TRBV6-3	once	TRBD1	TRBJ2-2	TGTGCCAGCACGGACAGGGGACCCGGGGAGCTGTTTTTT	CASTDRGPGELFF
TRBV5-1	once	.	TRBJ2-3	TGCGCCAGCAGCCGACCGGGAAGCCGCCGAGATACGCAGTATTTT	CASSRPGSRRDTQYF
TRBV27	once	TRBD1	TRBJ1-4	TGTGCCAGCAGGACCGGGACAGGGCGTGAAAAACTGTTTTTT	CASRTGTGREKLFF
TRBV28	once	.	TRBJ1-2	TGTGCCAGCGGTCATGGCTACACCTTC	CASGHGYTF
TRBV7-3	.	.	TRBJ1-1	TGTGCCAGCAGCTTAACTAGGATGGGGAACACTGAAGCTTTCTTT	CASSLTRMGNTEAFF
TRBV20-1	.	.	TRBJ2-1	TGCAGTGCTACAGACAGCTCCGGGGTGGACAATGAGCAGTTCTTC	CSATDSSGVDNEQFF
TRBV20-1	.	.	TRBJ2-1	TGCAGTGCTAGACCTCTGCTAGGTTCCTACAATGAGCAGTTCTTC	CSARPLLGSYNEQFF
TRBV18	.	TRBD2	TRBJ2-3	TGTGCCAGCTCACCACCGTGTCTAGCGGGGAGCACAGATACGCAGTATTTT	CASSPPCLAGSTDTQYF
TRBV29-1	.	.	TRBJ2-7	TGCAGCGTTGTCTTTTCGGGGGCAAACTTCGACGAGCAGTACTTC	CSVVFSGANFDEQYF
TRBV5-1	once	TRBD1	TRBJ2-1	TGCGCCAGCAGCCCCTATTACAGGGGGCTTTCTTACAATGAGCAGTTCTTC	CASSPYYRGLSYNEQFF
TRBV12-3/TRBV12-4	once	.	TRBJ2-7	TGTGCCAGCAGCCCGAGTCTTGTACCCTACGAGCAGTACTTC	CASSPSLVPYEQYF
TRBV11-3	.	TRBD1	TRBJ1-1	TGTGCCAGCAGCTCGGGACAGGGGTTTAACACTGAAGCTTTCTTT	CASSSGQGFNTEAFF
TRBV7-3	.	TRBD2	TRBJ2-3	TGTGCCAGCAGCTCCACTAGCGCTGCTAGCACAGATACGCAGTATTTT	CASSSTSAASTDTQYF
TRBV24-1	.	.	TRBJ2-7	TGTGCCACCAGTGATTTTCCCGGCGAGCAGTACTTC	CATSDFPGEQYF
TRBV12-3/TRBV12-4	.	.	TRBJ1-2	TGTGCCAGCAGCTTAGGGAAGTTCTACACCTTC	CASSLGKFYTF
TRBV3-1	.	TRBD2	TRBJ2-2	TGTGCCAGCAGCCAACTAGCGGGATACACCGGGGAGCTGTTTTTT	CASSQLAGYTGELFF
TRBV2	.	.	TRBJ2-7	TGTGCCAGCCGTGTCTTCCCGGGGGTCGGGTACGAGCAGTACTTC	CASRVFPGVGYEQYF
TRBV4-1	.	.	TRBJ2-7	TGCGCCAGCAGCCAAAAGGTTACTAGCATGAGCTCCTACGAGCAGTACTTC	CASSQKVTSMSSYEQYF
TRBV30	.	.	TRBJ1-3	TGTGCCTGGGCGCCCCTCCTTGGATTGGCTGGAAACACCATATATTTT	CAWAPLLGLAGNTIYF
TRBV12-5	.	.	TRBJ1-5	TGTGCTAGTGTCACAGGTGGGGTTGGTAATCAGCCCCAGCATTTT	CASVTGGVGNQPQHF
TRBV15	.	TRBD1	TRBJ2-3	TGTGCCACCAGCAGACTTGCGGACAGGGGGCGTGCAGATACGCAGTATTTT	CATSRLADRGRADTQYF
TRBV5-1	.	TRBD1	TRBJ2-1	TGCGCCAGCAGCTTGGGACAGGGGGTAGACAATGAGCAGTTCTTC	CASSLGQGVDNEQFF
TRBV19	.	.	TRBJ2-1	TGTGCCAGTAGTATAGGGTTATACAATGAGCAGTTCTTC	CASSIGLYNEQFF
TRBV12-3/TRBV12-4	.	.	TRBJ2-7	TGTGCCAGCAGTTTAGCAGGGGAAACCTACGAGCAGTACTTC	CASSLAGETYEQYF
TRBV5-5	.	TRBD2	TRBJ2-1	TGTGCCAGCTGGAGCCTGCGGGGGTCGAATGAGCAGTTCTTC	CASWSLRGSNEQFF
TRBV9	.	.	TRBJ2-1	TGTGCCAGCAGCGTAGGGTGGCTCGGCGACAATGAGCAGTTCTTC	CASSVGWLGDNEQFF
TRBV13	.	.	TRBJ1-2	TGTGCCAGCAGCTTAGGAGGCAGAGACTACACCTTC	CASSLGGRDYTF